This T cell receptor (beta chain) came from a study of B cell selection in AIRE deficiency. Study-wide results and caveats: Of fewer than 4,000 shared Treg TCRbeta sequences, around 30% were healthy-donor-only and 9.3% patient-only. Shorter CDR3s marked shared Treg sequences, biased toward few non-templated insertions.

Points on this clone: What it binds is unknown.

The protocol was immunoSEQ multiplex PCR, while the TCRdb copy is restricted to in-frame clones and leaves out a portion. This table holds roughly 24,000 clones, roughly 96% found once. Sorting defined conventional CD4 T cells as CD4+CD127+. This clonotype was obtained from a human donor in good health. Sequencing input: CD4+CD127+ conventional T cells sorted from PBMCs.

The CDR3 is CASSGVSSTDTQYF. CDR3 in DNA: TGCGCCAGCTCAGGAGTTTCTAGCACAGATACGCAGTATTTT. The V and J genes are TRBV10-2 and TRBJ2-3, with D hard to call. The germline V gene has CDR1 WSHSY and CDR2 SAAADI. V was cut by 8 bases and J by 0 bases, with 12 bases left in between. The CDR3 covers 14 residues.